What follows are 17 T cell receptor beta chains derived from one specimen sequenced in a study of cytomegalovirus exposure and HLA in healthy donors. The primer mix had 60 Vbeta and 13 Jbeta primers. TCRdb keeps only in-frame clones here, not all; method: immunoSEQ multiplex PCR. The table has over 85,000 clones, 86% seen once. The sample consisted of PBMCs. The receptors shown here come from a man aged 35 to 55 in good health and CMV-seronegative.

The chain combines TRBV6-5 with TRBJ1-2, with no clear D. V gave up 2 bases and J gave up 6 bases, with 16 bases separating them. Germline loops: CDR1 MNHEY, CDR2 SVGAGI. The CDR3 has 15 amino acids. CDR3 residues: CASSYGERSGDGYTF. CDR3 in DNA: TGTGCCAGCAGTTACGGGGAGAGGAGTGGGGATGGCTACACCTTC.

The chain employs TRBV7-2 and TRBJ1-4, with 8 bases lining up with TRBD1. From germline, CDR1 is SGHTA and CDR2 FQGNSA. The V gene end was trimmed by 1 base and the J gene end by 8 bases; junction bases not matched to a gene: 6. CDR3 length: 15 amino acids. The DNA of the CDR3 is TGTGCCAGCAGCTTAGGGACAGGGAGACAGGAAAAACTGTTTTTT. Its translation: CASSLGTGRQEKLFF.

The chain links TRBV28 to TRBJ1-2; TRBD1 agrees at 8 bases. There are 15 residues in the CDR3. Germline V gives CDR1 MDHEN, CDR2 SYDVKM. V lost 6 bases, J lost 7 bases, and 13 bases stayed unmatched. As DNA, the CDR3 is TGTGCCAGCAGCATCCTGAGTGACAGGGGCCCTGGCTACACCTTC. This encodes CASSILSDRGPGYTF.

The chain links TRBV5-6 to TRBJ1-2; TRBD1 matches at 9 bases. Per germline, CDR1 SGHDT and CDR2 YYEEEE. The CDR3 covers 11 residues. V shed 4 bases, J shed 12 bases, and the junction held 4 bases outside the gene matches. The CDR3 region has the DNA TGTGCCAGCAGCACAGGGGGCCGGGACACCTTC. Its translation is CASSTGGRDTF.

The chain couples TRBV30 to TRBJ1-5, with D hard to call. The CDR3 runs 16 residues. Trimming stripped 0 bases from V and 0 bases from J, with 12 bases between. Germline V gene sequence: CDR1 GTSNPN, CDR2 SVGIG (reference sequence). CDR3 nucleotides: TGTGCCTGGAGTGTTTCAGGCCTTTATAGCAATCAGCCCCAGCATTTT. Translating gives CAWSVSGLYSNQPQHF.

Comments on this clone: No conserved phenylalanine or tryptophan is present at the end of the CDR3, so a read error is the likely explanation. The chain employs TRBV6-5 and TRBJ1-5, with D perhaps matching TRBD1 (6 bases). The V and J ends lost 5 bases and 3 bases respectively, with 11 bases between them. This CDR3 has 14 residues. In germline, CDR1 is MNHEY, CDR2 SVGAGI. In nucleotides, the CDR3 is TGTGCCAGCAGTCGAAGACAGGCCAATCAGCCCCAGCATGTT. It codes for CASSRRQANQPQHV.

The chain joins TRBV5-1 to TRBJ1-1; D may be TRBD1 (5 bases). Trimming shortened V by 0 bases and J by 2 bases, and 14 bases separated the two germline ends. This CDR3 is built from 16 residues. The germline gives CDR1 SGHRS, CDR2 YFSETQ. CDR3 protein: CASSLEGAIVNTEAFF. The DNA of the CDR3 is TGCGCCAGCAGCTTGGAAGGGGCGATCGTTAACACTGAAGCTTTCTTT.

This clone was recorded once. Written as DNA, the CDR3 is TGTGCCAGCAGCGCGATCCGCAGGGATGACTATGGCTACACCTTC. Translating it yields CASSAIRRDDYGYTF. The chain recombines TRBV11-2 with TRBJ1-2; possibly TRBD1 for D (5 bases). Trimming pared 5 bases from V and 3 bases from J, leaving 16 bases between. This CDR3 has 15 residues. Germline CDR1 is SGHAT and CDR2 is FQNNGV.

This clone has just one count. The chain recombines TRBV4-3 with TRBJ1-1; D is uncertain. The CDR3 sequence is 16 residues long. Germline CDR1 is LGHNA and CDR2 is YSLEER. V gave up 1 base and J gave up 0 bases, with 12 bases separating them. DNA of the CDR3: TGCGCCAGCAGCCAAGCCCTAAACCGGTTGAACACTGAAGCTTTCTTT. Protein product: CASSQALNRLNTEAFF.

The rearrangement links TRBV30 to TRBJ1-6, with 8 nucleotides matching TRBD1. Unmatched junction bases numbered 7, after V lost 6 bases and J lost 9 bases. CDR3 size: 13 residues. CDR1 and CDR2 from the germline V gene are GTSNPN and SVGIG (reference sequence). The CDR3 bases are TGTGCCTGCTTGACAGGGGAGGGTTCACCCCTCCACTTT. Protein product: CACLTGEGSPLHF.

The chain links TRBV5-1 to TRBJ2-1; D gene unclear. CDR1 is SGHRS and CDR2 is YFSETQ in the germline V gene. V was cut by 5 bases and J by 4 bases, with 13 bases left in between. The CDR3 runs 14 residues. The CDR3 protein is CASSLNPLYNEQFF. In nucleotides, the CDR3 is TGCGCCAGCAGTCTGAACCCGCTATACAATGAGCAGTTCTTC.

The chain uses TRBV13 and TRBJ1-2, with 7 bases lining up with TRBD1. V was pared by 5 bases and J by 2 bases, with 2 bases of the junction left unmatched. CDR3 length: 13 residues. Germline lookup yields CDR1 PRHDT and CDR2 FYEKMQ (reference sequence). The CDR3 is CASSRDRNYGYTF. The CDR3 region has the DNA TGTGCCAGCAGCCGGGACAGAAACTATGGCTACACCTTC. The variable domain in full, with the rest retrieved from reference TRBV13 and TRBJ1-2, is AAGVIQSPRHLIKEKRETATLKCYPIPRHDTVYWYQQGPGQDPQFLISFYEKMQSDKGSIPDRFSAQQFSDYHSELNMSSLELGDSALYFCASSRDRNYGYTFGSGTRLTVV.

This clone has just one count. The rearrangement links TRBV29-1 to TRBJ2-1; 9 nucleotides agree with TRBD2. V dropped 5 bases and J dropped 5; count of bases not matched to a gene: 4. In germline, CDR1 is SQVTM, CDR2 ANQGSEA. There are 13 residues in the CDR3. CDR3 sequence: CSVSGGIHNEQFF. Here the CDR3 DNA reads TGCAGCGTTAGCGGGGGGATCCACAATGAGCAGTTCTTC.

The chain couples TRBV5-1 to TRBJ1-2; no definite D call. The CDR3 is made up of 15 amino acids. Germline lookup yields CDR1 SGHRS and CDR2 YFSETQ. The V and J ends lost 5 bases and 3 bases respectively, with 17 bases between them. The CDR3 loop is CASSPAQPGDYGYTF. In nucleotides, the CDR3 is TGCGCCAGCAGTCCCGCCCAGCCAGGCGACTATGGCTACACCTTC.

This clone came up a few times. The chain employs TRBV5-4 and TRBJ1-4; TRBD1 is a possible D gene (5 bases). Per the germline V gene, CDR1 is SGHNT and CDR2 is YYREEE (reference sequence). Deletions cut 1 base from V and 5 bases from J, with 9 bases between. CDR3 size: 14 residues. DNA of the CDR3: TGTGCCAGCAGCTTGCAGGGAAAGAATGAAAAACTGTTTTTT. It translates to CASSLQGKNEKLFF.

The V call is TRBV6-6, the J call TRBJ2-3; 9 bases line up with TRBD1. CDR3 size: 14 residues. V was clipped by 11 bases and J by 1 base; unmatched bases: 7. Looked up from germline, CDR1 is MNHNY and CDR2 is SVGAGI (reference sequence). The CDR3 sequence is CASTQGAGTDTQYF. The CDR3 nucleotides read TGTGCCTCCACACAGGGGGCGGGCACAGATACGCAGTATTTT.

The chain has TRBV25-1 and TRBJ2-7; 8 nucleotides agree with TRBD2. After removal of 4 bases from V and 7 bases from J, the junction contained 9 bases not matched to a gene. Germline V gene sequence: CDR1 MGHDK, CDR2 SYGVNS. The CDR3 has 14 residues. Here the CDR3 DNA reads TGTGCCAGCAGTGTTCCAGGAACGGGGGGGGAGCAGTACTTC. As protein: CASSVPGTGGEQYF.